This T cell receptor beta chain comes out of a study of OX40 agonist ivuxolimab in advanced cancers. TCRdb's table, derived via immunoSEQ multiplex PCR, lists solely in-frame clones and lacks some. The repertoire holds tens of thousands of clones, 94% seen once, with 20% in the top ten. V was pared by 8 bases and J by 4 bases, with 13 bases of the junction left unmatched. The CDR3 has 15 amino acids. Germline-derived CDR1 and CDR2 are MNHEY and SVGAGI. The sequence was obtained from an adult with an advanced solid tumor such as melanoma, head and neck, liver or kidney cancer. The chain has TRBV6-5 and TRBJ1-2; 7 bases match TRBD1. This specimen consisted of CD4+ or CD8+ T cells sorted from blood, obtained in a trial of the OX40 agonist ivuxolimab. In nucleotides, the CDR3 is TGTGCCAGCGCCTACTATAGGACAGGCCGCTATGGCTACACCTTC. Translated: CASAYYRTGRYGYTF.